The text below deals with one T cell receptor (beta chain). The data were obtained in a study of blood T cell repertoires in COVID-19. Generated by immunoSEQ multiplex PCR, the TCRdb table keeps only in-frame clones and is missing some. The data show approximately 70,000 clones, approximately 86% seen once. The sequenced material came from peripheral blood. The sequence came from a woman aged 55-70 years with acute or convalescent COVID-19.

Here the CDR3 DNA reads TGTGCCAGTAGTATAATGTCGGTGCTGGCTGGAAACACCATATATTTT. Protein product: CASSIMSVLAGNTIYF. J is TRBJ1-3 and V is TRBV19; D unclear. The CDR3 runs 16 residues. Trimming left V 2 bases short and J 2 bases short, with 13 bases between. Germline CDR1 reads LNHDA; CDR2 reads SQIVND (reference sequence).